This T cell receptor beta chain is drawn from a study of Ad26.COV2.S vaccination and SARS-CoV-2 variants. Germline V lookup: CDR1 SNHLY, CDR2 FYNNEI. The CDR3 sequence is 17 residues long. V lost 4 bases and J lost 0, with 16 bases in between. The assay was immunoSEQ multiplex PCR, and TCRdb's table has in-frame clones only and misses some. This table has around 320,000 clones, around four fifths appearing once. Treatment reported: roughly 20 received Ad26.COV2.S at low or high dose, single or two shots; several received placebo; per-sample allocation not given. Samples analyzed were those drawn on day 63 after the first vaccine or placebo injection. Whoever gave the sample was an adult aged 18-55 years in Boston. This clone was recorded only once.

The TCR was taken from a person aged 18 to 59 who received the Ad26.COV2.S COVID-19 vaccine or a placebo. The chain joins TRBV2 to TRBJ1-3; no definite D call. Sequenced material: peripheral blood, taken in a trial of Ad26.COV2.S vaccine versus placebo. The CDR3 nucleotides are TGTGCCAGCAGTGTATTAAGGCGTGGTACCTCTGGAAACACCATATATTTT. Its translation: CASSVLRRGTSGNTIYF.